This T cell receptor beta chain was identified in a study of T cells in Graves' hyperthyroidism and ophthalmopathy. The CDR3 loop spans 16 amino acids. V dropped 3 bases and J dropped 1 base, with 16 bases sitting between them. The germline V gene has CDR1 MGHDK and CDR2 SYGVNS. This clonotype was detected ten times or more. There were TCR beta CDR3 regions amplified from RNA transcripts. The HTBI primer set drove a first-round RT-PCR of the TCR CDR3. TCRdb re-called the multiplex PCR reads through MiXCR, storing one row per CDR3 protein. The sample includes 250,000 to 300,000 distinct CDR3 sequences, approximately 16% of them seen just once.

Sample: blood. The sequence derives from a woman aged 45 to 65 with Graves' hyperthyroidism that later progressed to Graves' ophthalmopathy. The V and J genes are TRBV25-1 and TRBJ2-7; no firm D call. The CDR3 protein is CASSDYWGSKSYEQYF. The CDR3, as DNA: TGTGCCAGCAGTGATTACTGGGGAAGTAAGTCCTACGAGCAGTACTTC.